The clone carrying this T cell receptor beta chain was seen a few times. As yet, its antigen is unknown. The data stem from a study of identical twins. Study conclusions and caveats: Out-of-frame TCR alpha sharing in monozygotic twins exceeded recombination model predictions.

Germline CDR1 and CDR2: SGHAT and FQNNGV. Trimming shortened V by 2 bases and J by 4 bases, and 11 bases separated the two germline ends. The CDR3 loop spans 14 amino acids. cDNA molecules carried unique molecular identifiers, and template switching added a universal primer site. TCRdb recomputed calls from the 5' RACE reads with MiXCR, one row per CDR3 protein. The sample has just over 500,000 distinct CDR3 sequences, 22% seen once. Another study also made use of these data, one on T cells expressing NK-cell markers.

The material sequenced was CD4+ T cells sorted from blood. The sequence was obtained from a woman between 18 and 29 years old in good health. J is TRBJ1-1 and V is TRBV11-2; D uncertain. The CDR3, as DNA: TGTGCCAGCAGCTTAAGGTTCGTGGGCACTGAAGCTTTCTTT. Residues: CASSLRFVGTEAFF.